This T cell receptor (beta chain) originates from a study of OX40 agonist ivuxolimab in advanced cancers. Study-level findings and limits: In general, CD8+ T cells held more expanded clones than CD4+ did, on average.

About this clone itself: The antigen is not known.

This CDR3 is built from 14 residues. Deletions cut 6 bases from V and 0 bases from J, with 12 bases between. Germline V CDR1 and CDR2: SGHRS, YFSETQ. Assay used: immunoSEQ multiplex PCR; TCRdb lists only in-frame clones, some missing. The table shows around 60,000 clones, with around three quarters occurring only once. The chain links TRBV5-1 to TRBJ1-1; no definite D call. The sequence was obtained from an adult with an advanced solid tumor such as melanoma, head and neck, liver or kidney cancer. This material consisted of CD4+ or CD8+ T cells sorted from blood, taken in a trial of the OX40 agonist ivuxolimab. CDR3 region: CASIKSYMNTEAFF. The DNA for the CDR3 is TGCGCCAGCATCAAGTCGTATATGAACACTGAAGCTTTCTTT.